Below, 19 T cell receptor beta chains from the same sample are listed, as sequenced in a study of T cells in Graves' hyperthyroidism and ophthalmopathy. TCR beta CDR3 regions were amplified from RNA transcripts. The study used the HTBI primer set for a first-round RT-PCR of the TCR CDR3. Using its own MiXCR run on the multiplex PCR reads, TCRdb lists one record per CDR3 protein. The table shows about 690,000 distinct CDR3 sequences, with about 18% occurring only once. Sequencing input: blood. These receptors were collected from a man over 45 with Graves' hyperthyroidism.

This clonotype has ten or more counts. The V gene is TRBV28, the J gene TRBJ2-5; TRBD2 might be the D (7 bases). Germline-derived CDR1 and CDR2 are MDHEN and SYDVKM. CDR3 length equals 13 residues. Between the trimmed V and J ends, which lost 5 bases and 4 bases, there was a span of 11 bases. As DNA, the CDR3 is TGTGCCAGCAGTGGGGGGGGGCGAGAGACCCAGTACTTC. Translated, it gives CASSGGGRETQYF.

This clonotype has a handful of counts. The CDR3 DNA reads as TGCGCCAGCAGACTCGGGACAGCCCAAGAGACCCAGTACTTC. Translating gives CASRLGTAQETQYF. This chain connects TRBV5-1 to TRBJ2-5; 7 positions match TRBD1. With 5 bases clipped from V and 1 base from J, the junction kept 5 bases outside the gene matches. CDR3 length: 14 residues. CDR1 and CDR2 from the germline V gene are SGHRS and YFSETQ.

This clonotype was found many times. The rearrangement uses TRBV10-3 and TRBJ2-5, with 10 bases fitting TRBD2. V shed 6 bases and J 5 bases; nucleotides not matched to a gene: 15. This CDR3 contains 17 residues. The germline V gene encodes CDR1 ENHRY and CDR2 SYGVKD. The DNA for the CDR3 is TGTGCCATCAGGCCCTCCTCGCTAGCGGGAGTTGAGGAGACCCAGTACTTC. Protein: CAIRPSSLAGVEETQYF.

In nucleotides, the CDR3 is TGTGCCAGTAGACCAGGGGGTCAGCCCCAGCATTTT. It translates to CASRPGGQPQHF. This chain uses TRBV19 with TRBJ1-5; 7 nucleotides align to TRBD1. This CDR3 contains 12 residues. Germline CDR1 reads LNHDA; CDR2 reads SQIVND (reference sequence). V dropped 6 bases and J dropped 6; count of bases not matched to a gene: 2.

The chain has TRBV30 and TRBJ2-1; 13 bases are a match to TRBD2. The germline V gene has CDR1 GTSNPN and CDR2 SVGIG (reference sequence). The CDR3 spans 15 residues. The ends lost 5 bases at V and 3 bases at J; junction bases unmatched: 4. The CDR3 DNA is TGTGCCTGGGGACTAGCGGGAGCAATCTACAATGAGCAGTTCTTC. It specifies CAWGLAGAIYNEQFF. The full variable domain, completed using reference TRBV30 and TRBJ2-1, is SQTIHQWPATLVQPVGSPLSLECTVEGTSNPNLYWYRQAAGRGLQLLFYSVGIGQISSEVPQNLSASRPQDRQFILSSKKLLLSDSGFYLCAWGLAGAIYNEQFFGPGTRLTVL.

This clonotype was detected ten times or more. The rearrangement uses TRBV11-2 and TRBJ2-7; D is perhaps TRBD2 (6 bases). Germline CDR1 is SGHAT and CDR2 is FQNNGV. The CDR3 is 15 residues long. Trimming removed 5 bases at V and 3 bases at J, with 17 bases between. Here the CDR3 reads CASSQNKDYRYEQYF. In DNA form, the CDR3 reads TGTGCCAGCAGCCAGAACAAGGACTACCGCTACGAGCAGTACTTC. Full variable domain (outside the CDR3, taken from reference TRBV11-2 and TRBJ2-7): EAGVAQSPRYKIIEKRQSVAFWCNPISGHATLYWYQQILGQGPKLLIQFQNNGVVDDSQLPKDRFSAERLKGVDSTLKIQPAKLEDSAVYLCASSQNKDYRYEQYFGPGTRLTVT.

This clonotype was found a few times. The rearrangement joins TRBV10-3 to TRBJ2-1; 9 nucleotides match TRBD2. Germline V gene lookup returns CDR1 ENHRY and CDR2 SYGVKD. CDR3 length: 15 amino acids. Trimming removed 4 bases from V and 9 bases from J; junction bases left unmatched: 10. The CDR3 is CAISGLAGFPGEQFF. CDR3 nucleotides: TGTGCCATCAGTGGGCTAGCGGGATTCCCAGGTGAGCAGTTCTTC.

This clonotype occurred a few times. The chain recombines TRBV25-1 with TRBJ2-1, with TRBD1 matching 11 bases. The CDR3 has 13 residues. After removal of 2 bases from V and 13 bases from J, the junction contained 4 bases not matched to a gene. CDR1 and CDR2 from the germline V gene are MGHDK and SYGVNS. The CDR3 here is CASSEPGTGGQFF. The CDR3 nucleotides are TGTGCCAGCAGTGAACCTGGGACAGGGGGACAGTTCTTC.

This sequence joins TRBV30 and TRBJ2-1, with TRBD2 identical over 10 bases. CDR1 and CDR2 from the germline V gene are GTSNPN and SVGIG (reference sequence). The junction had 6 bases not matched to a gene; V was cut back by 2 bases and J by 8 bases. The CDR3 is 14 residues long. CDR3 in DNA: TGTGCCTGGAGTAGGCTAGCGGGAGTATATGAGCAGTTCTTC. Its translation: CAWSRLAGVYEQFF.

This clonotype was seen ten or more times. Here the CDR3 DNA reads TGTGCCAGCAGTGAAGTCGGGGGGGGCCTCAATCAGCCCCAGCATTTT. Protein product: CASSEVGGGLNQPQHF. The chain is built from TRBV2 and TRBJ1-5; maybe TRBD1 (6 bases). V lost 1 base to trimming and J lost 3 bases, with 13 bases between them. From germline, CDR1 is SNHLY and CDR2 FYNNEI. CDR3 length: 16 residues.

The chain carries TRBV4-3 and TRBJ2-1; D is perhaps TRBD1 (5 bases). V was shortened by 5 bases and J by 6 bases, with 20 bases between the two germline ends. Per germline, CDR1 LGHNA and CDR2 YSLEER. The CDR3 sequence is 16 residues long. CDR3: CASSKALPGLGNEQFF. The CDR3 nucleotides read TGCGCCAGCAGCAAAGCCCTGCCAGGGTTAGGCAATGAGCAGTTCTTC.

This clonotype was counted once. The genes are TRBV12-3 or TRBV12-4 and TRBJ2-3, with 9 bases that match TRBD2. CDR3 length: 17 amino acids. J gave up 0 bases and V 6 bases, and 10 bases lay outside the gene matches. DNA for the CDR3: TGTGCCAGCAGCCCACTTCTAGCGGGGATTAGCACAGATACGCAGTATTTT. Residues: CASSPLLAGISTDTQYF.

There are a few counts of this clonotype. This chain links TRBV6-1 with TRBJ1-2; TRBD1 is a possible D gene (6 bases). The CDR3 is 15 residues long. The germline V and J ends were trimmed by 6 bases and 5 bases, with 19 bases remaining between them. CDR1 and CDR2 (germline): MNHNS, SASEGT. CDR3 bases: TGTGCCAGCAGCGGACAGACAGCGATCACTTATGGCTACACCTTC. This gives the protein CASSGQTAITYGYTF.

This clonotype appeared many times. J is TRBJ2-7 and V is TRBV30; D is unresolved. V gave up 2 bases and J gave up 2 bases, with 4 bases separating them. Germline V gene sequence: CDR1 GTSNPN, CDR2 SVGIG (reference sequence). This CDR3 region has 11 residues. The CDR3 bases are TGTGCCTGGAGTCTCACCTACGAGCAGTACTTC. This codes for CAWSLTYEQYF.

This clonotype was observed at least ten times. The J gene is TRBJ2-7, the V gene TRBV2, with 11 bases aligning to TRBD1. Germline CDR1 SNHLY, CDR2 FYNNEI. The CDR3 sequence is 13 residues long. V shed 10 bases, J shed 3 bases, and the junction held 5 bases outside the gene matches. The CDR3 protein is CATAGQGDYEQYF. The DNA of the CDR3 is TGTGCCACCGCGGGACAGGGGGACTACGAGCAGTACTTC.

On this clonotype itself: This may be a read error: a much more frequent sequence differs by one nucleotide. The V call is TRBV12-5, the J call TRBJ2-7, with a tentative D call TRBD2 (6 bases). The CDR3 runs to 12 residues. V was clipped by 6 bases and J by 6 bases, with 12 bases between them. In germline, CDR1 is LGHNT, CDR2 FRNRAP. In DNA, the CDR3 is TGTGCTAGTGGCCGACGGGGAGGCGAGCAGTACTTC. Translated: CASGRRGGEQYF.

V is TRBV20-1 and J is TRBJ1-1, with 9 nucleotides matching TRBD1. CDR1 is DFQATT and CDR2 is SNEGSKA in the germline V gene (reference sequence). The CDR3 has 12 residues. V lost 5 bases, J lost 4 bases, and 2 bases stayed unmatched. CDR3 region: CSAHRGPTEAFF. The CDR3 DNA reads TGCAGTGCTCACAGGGGGCCCACTGAAGCTTTCTTT.

At least ten counts were recorded for this clonotype. V gene TRBV11-2 combines with J gene TRBJ2-1; D remains unclear. CDR3 length equals 13 residues. V was shortened by 0 bases and J by 6 bases, with 6 bases between the two germline ends. Germline lookup yields CDR1 SGHAT and CDR2 FQNNGV. This chain's CDR3 is CASSLDGPNEQFF. DNA of the CDR3: TGTGCCAGCAGCTTAGATGGGCCCAATGAGCAGTTCTTC.

The sample holds many counts of this clonotype. This chain uses TRBV2 with TRBJ1-5; D possibly corresponds to TRBD1 (5 bases). The CDR3 is made up of 15 amino acids. Germline-derived CDR1 and CDR2 are SNHLY and FYNNEI. V shed 10 bases and J shed 2 bases, with 18 bases lying between them. This CDR3 is CATTGGSLGNQPQHF. CDR3 sequence (DNA): TGTGCCACTACAGGAGGGTCCTTAGGCAATCAGCCCCAGCATTTT.